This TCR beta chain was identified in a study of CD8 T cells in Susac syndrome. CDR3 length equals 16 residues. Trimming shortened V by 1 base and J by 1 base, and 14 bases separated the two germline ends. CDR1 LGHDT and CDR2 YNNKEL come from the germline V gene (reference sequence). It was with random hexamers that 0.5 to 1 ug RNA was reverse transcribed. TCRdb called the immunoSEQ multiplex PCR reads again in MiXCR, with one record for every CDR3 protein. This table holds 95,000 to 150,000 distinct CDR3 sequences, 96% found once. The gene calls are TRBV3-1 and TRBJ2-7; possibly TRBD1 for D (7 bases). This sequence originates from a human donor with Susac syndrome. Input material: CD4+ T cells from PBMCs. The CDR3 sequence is CASSQGGTAESYEQYF. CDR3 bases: TGTGCCAGCAGCCAAGGCGGGACAGCTGAATCCTACGAGCAGTACTTC.